This entry concerns a single T cell receptor (beta chain). This CDR3 has 14 residues. The germline V gene encodes CDR1 GTSNPN and CDR2 SVGIG (reference sequence). V shed 2 bases and J shed 2 bases, with 10 bases lying between them. This entry is derived from a study of shared clonotypes between healthy human individuals. Profiled with immunoSEQ multiplex PCR; TCRdb holds only in-frame clones, not every one. The sample carries some 1 million clones, roughly 70% recorded once. The sequenced material came from memory CD4+ T cells sorted from blood. Indicated subset: CD45RA-negative fraction. The rearrangement uses TRBV30 and TRBJ1-3; no clear D gene. The receptor comes from a man younger than 35 in good health. The CDR3 here is CAWSPVRAGNTIYF. The DNA of the CDR3 is TGTGCCTGGAGTCCCGTGAGAGCTGGAAACACCATATATTTT.